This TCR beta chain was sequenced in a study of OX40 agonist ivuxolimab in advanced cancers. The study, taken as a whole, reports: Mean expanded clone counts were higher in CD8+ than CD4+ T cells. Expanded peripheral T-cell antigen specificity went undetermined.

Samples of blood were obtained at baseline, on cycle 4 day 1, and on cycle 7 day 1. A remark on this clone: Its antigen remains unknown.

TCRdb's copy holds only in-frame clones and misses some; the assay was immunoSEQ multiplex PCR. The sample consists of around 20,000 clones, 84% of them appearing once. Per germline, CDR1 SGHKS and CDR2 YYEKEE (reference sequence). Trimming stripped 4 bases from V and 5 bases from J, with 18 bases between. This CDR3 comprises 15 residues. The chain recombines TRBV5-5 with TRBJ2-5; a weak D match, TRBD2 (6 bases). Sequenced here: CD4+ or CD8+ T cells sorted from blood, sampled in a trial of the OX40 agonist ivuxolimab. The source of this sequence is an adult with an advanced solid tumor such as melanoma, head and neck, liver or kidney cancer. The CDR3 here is CASSRRLDYRETQYF. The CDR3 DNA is TGTGCCAGCAGCCGACGCCTGGACTATAGGGAGACCCAGTACTTC.